This passage covers 23 T cell receptor beta chains from one sample sequenced in a study of blood T cell repertoires in COVID-19 (dated by TCRdb to about 2020). Receptor libraries were prepared by the immunoSEQ multiplex PCR assay. TCRdb stores this immuneACCESS table with in-frame sequences only. Part of the clones is absent; in the studies checked, under half of the shortfall reflects unresolved V genes, and no reason is known for the rest. The sample records about 170,000 clones, about four fifths of which are singletons. The ten most abundant clones make up roughly 7.1% of the sample. Sequenced: peripheral blood. Receptors were obtained from a middle-aged man who had recovered from COVID-19.

This clone occurred a few times. The CDR3 here is CASSSATGADTQYF. Here the CDR3 DNA reads TGTGCCAGCAGCTCAGCCACCGGGGCAGATACGCAGTATTTT. The genes are TRBV11-3 and TRBJ2-3; possibly TRBD2 for D (5 bases). Per germline, CDR1 SGHNT and CDR2 YENEEA. V shed 4 bases and J shed 4 bases, with 12 bases lying between them. There are 14 residues in the CDR3.

The table lists this clone with a count of one. V is TRBV4-2 and J is TRBJ2-1; a possible D gene is TRBD1 (6 bases). The length of the CDR3 is 15 residues. V lost 1 base and J 6 bases, leaving 13 bases between the germline ends. From germline, CDR1 is LGHNA and CDR2 YNFKEQ. This CDR3 reads CASSQAGVRGNEQFF. CDR3 nucleotides: TGTGCCAGCAGCCAAGCAGGGGTCAGGGGCAATGAGCAGTTCTTC.

The rearrangement links TRBV12-5 to TRBJ2-2; the D gene is possibly TRBD1 (5 bases). V lost 3 bases and J 4 bases, leaving 12 bases between the germline ends. From germline, CDR1 is LGHNT and CDR2 FRNRAP. This CDR3 spans 15 amino acids. CDR3 nucleotide sequence: TGTGCTAGTGGTTTCCCCAGGGCAGGCACCGGGGAGCTGTTTTTT. Amino acid sequence: CASGFPRAGTGELFF.

V and J are TRBV9 and TRBJ1-1; D is ambiguous. The CDR3 covers 12 residues. Germline V gene sequence: CDR1 SGDLS, CDR2 YYNGEE. Trimming stripped 4 bases from V and 5 bases from J, with 9 bases between. This CDR3 is CASSPGLTEAFF. In DNA form, the CDR3 reads TGTGCCAGCAGCCCTGGACTTACTGAAGCTTTCTTT.

The genes are TRBV7-2 and TRBJ2-1; no definite D call. V lost 5 bases, J lost 6 bases, and 5 bases lay in between. CDR1 and CDR2 (germline): SGHTA, FQGNSA. The CDR3 has 11 residues. The DNA for the CDR3 is TGTGCCAGCAGCCCAGTCAATGAGCAGTTCTTC. Its protein is CASSPVNEQFF.

This clone was observed once. The V call is TRBV18, the J call TRBJ2-7; 9 bases agree with TRBD1. CDR3 length: 16 residues. After removal of 0 bases from V and 7 bases from J, the junction contained 10 bases not matched to a gene. The germline gives CDR1 KGHSH, CDR2 LQKENI. The CDR3 DNA is TGTGCCAGCTCACCACCGGAGAACAGGGGGCTTGGAGAGCAGTACTTC. Encoded protein: CASSPPENRGLGEQYF.

The rearrangement joins TRBV5-5 to TRBJ2-1; D remains ambiguous. V was clipped by 1 base and J by 0 bases, with 8 bases between them. CDR3 size: 15 residues. Germline V gene data show CDR1 as SGHKS and CDR2 as YYEKEE (reference sequence). CDR3 in amino acids: CASSLLGSSYNEQFF. Here the CDR3 DNA reads TGTGCCAGCAGCTTGTTGGGCAGCTCCTACAATGAGCAGTTCTTC. Full variable domain (missing parts from reference TRBV5-5 and TRBJ2-1): DAGVTQSPTHLIKTRGQQVTLRCSPISGHKSVSWYQQVLGQGPQFIFQYYEKEERGRGNFPDRFSARQFPNYSSELNVNALLLGDSALYLCASSLLGSSYNEQFFGPGTRLTVL.

The chain is built from TRBV18 and TRBJ2-1; 8 positions match TRBD2. Germline V lookup: CDR1 KGHSH, CDR2 LQKENI. V lost 4 bases and J lost 1; bases outside the gene matches: 6. This CDR3 region has 16 residues. The chain's CDR3 is CASSRPRLASYNEQFF. DNA for the CDR3: TGTGCCAGCTCACGGCCCCGACTAGCGTCCTACAATGAGCAGTTCTTC. The full variable domain, rest sourced from reference TRBV18 and TRBJ2-1, is NAGVMQNPRHLVRRRGQEARLRCSPMKGHSHVYWYRQLPEEGLKFMVYLQKENIIDESGMPKERFSAEFPKEGPSILRIQQVVRGDSAAYFCASSRPRLASYNEQFFGPGTRLTVL.

The chain recombines TRBV6-2 or TRBV6-3 with TRBJ2-5; D may be TRBD1 (7 bases). Germline V CDR1 and CDR2: MNHEY, SVGEGT. The CDR3 is 14 amino acids. V lost 4 bases, J lost 4 bases, and 13 bases lay in between. CDR3 protein: CASSSGGQRETQYF. As DNA, the CDR3 is TGTGCCAGCAGTTCCGGGGGACAGAGAGAGACCCAGTACTTC.

This clone was observed once. The chain couples TRBV10-3 to TRBJ2-1; TRBD2 agrees at 13 bases. CDR1 ENHRY and CDR2 SYGVKD come from the germline V gene. This CDR3 is built from 17 residues. The ends lost 2 bases at V and 8 bases at J; junction bases unmatched: 9. In DNA, the CDR3 is TGTGCCATCAGTGAGCCCACTAGCGGGAGGGCCGTCGATGAGCAGTTCTTC. Its translation is CAISEPTSGRAVDEQFF.

The chain joins TRBV19 to TRBJ1-5, with 8 bases that match TRBD1. Germline V CDR1 and CDR2: LNHDA, SQIVND (reference sequence). Trimming at V came to 4 bases and at J to 3 bases, leaving 8 bases not matched to a gene. This CDR3 has 16 residues. The CDR3 sequence: CASSRDRGGANQPQHF. The CDR3 DNA sequence: TGTGCCAGTAGTAGAGACAGGGGTGGTGCCAATCAGCCCCAGCATTTT.

The chain couples TRBV2 to TRBJ2-3, with 7 positions matching TRBD2. With V trimmed by 7 bases and J by 4 bases, 11 bases remained unmatched. This CDR3 has 15 residues. Germline lookup yields CDR1 SNHLY and CDR2 FYNNEI. CDR3 protein: CASTAGLESPDTQYF. CDR3 bases: TGTGCCAGCACCGCCGGACTAGAGAGCCCAGATACGCAGTATTTT.

The V and J genes are TRBV24-1 and TRBJ2-2; perhaps TRBD2 as D (5 bases). The CDR3 sequence is 14 residues long. The ends were cut back, 9 bases at V and 6 bases at J, with 16 bases in the middle. Per germline, CDR1 KGHDR and CDR2 SFDVKD. CDR3 sequence reads: CATRESSESGELFF. DNA for the CDR3: TGTGCCACCCGAGAAAGTAGCGAGTCCGGGGAGCTGTTTTTT.

DNA for the CDR3: TGTGCCAGCAGTTTCCACAATCCAGGGGGCTCAGCTTTCTTT. It codes for CASSFHNPGGSAFF. The chain is built from TRBV6-5 and TRBJ1-1, with 8 bases lining up with TRBD1. The CDR3 length is 14 residues. CDR1 is MNHEY and CDR2 is SVGAGI in the germline V gene. With 4 bases clipped from V and 10 bases from J, the junction kept 11 bases outside the gene matches.

This chain uses TRBV15 with TRBJ2-3; TRBD2 agrees at 8 bases. The junction had 8 bases not matched to a gene; V was cut back by 0 bases and J by 6 bases. CDR1 LNHNV and CDR2 YYDKDF come from the germline V gene (reference sequence). This CDR3 is 16 amino acids long. CDR3 residues: CATSRDGRAVDDTQYF. CDR3 in DNA: TGTGCCACCAGCAGAGACGGGAGGGCAGTCGATGATACGCAGTATTTT.

The chain has TRBV21-1 and TRBJ2-7; TRBD1 is the table's D call and was not checked against the DNA. TRBV21-1 is a pseudogene segment. The length of the CDR3 is 14 residues. The CDR3 spells CASSNVYRLYEQYF. The CDR3 DNA reads as TGTGCCAGCAGCAATGTTTACAGGTTATACGAGCAGTACTTC.

A few counts support this clone. V and J are TRBV2 and TRBJ2-1; possible D gene TRBD2, 5 bases. CDR1 is SNHLY, CDR2 FYNNEI, per germline. Trimming stripped 5 bases from V and 0 bases from J, with 11 bases between. This CDR3 contains 15 residues. In nucleotides, the CDR3 is TGTGCCAGCAGTCCCCTTCGGGGCTCCTACAATGAGCAGTTCTTC. Residues: CASSPLRGSYNEQFF.

This chain connects TRBV30 to TRBJ1-4; possibly TRBD1 for D (5 bases). Germline V gene sequence: CDR1 GTSNPN, CDR2 SVGIG (reference sequence). V dropped 0 bases and J dropped 8 bases, with 10 bases sitting between them. This CDR3 region has 13 residues. CDR3 sequence: CAWSVGGDEKLFF. The CDR3 nucleotides are TGTGCCTGGAGTGTTGGAGGGGACGAAAAACTGTTTTTT.

CDR3 region: CASSEAWTLKEDTQYF. CDR3 nucleotides: TGTGCCAGCAGTGAAGCTTGGACATTAAAGGAGGATACGCAGTATTTT. The rearrangement links TRBV6-1 to TRBJ2-3, with D possibly TRBD1 on 5 matching bases. Germline values: CDR1 MNHNS, CDR2 SASEGT. With 0 bases removed from V and 6 bases from J, the gap between germline ends came to 16 bases. The CDR3 runs 16 residues.

The rearrangement joins TRBV19 to TRBJ2-5, with D possibly TRBD1 on 5 matching bases. This CDR3 contains 14 residues. The germline V gene has CDR1 LNHDA and CDR2 SQIVND (reference sequence). The V end was cut by 6 bases, the J end by 4 bases, with 15 bases between. The CDR3 sequence: CASRSLARAETQYF. In DNA form, the CDR3 reads TGTGCCAGTAGATCTCTTGCCAGGGCAGAGACCCAGTACTTC.

The chain employs TRBV9 and TRBJ2-2; TRBD2 aligns across 7 bases. The CDR3 covers 14 residues. The junction had 5 bases not matched to a gene; V was cut back by 3 bases and J by 6 bases. Germline assignment: CDR1 SGDLS and CDR2 YYNGEE. The CDR3 protein is CASSAGTISGELFF. The CDR3 DNA follows: TGTGCCAGCAGCGCCGGGACTATTTCCGGGGAGCTGTTTTTT. The full variable domain, rest sourced from reference TRBV9 and TRBJ2-2, is DSGVTQTPKHLITATGQRVTLRCSPRSGDLSVYWYQQSLDQGLQFLIQYYNGEERAKGNILERFSAQQFPDLHSELNLSSLELGDSALYFCASSAGTISGELFFGEGSRLTVL.

The chain carries TRBV4-3 and TRBJ2-1, with 8 nucleotides matching TRBD2. The CDR3 totals 14 residues. V shed 4 bases and J 5 bases; nucleotides not matched to a gene: 4. The germline V gene has CDR1 LGHNA and CDR2 YSLEER. The CDR3 reads CASSPGGSNNEQFF. Here the CDR3 DNA reads TGCGCCAGCAGCCCGGGGGGGTCCAACAATGAGCAGTTCTTC.

This clone was recorded at least ten times. This chain joins TRBV5-5 and TRBJ1-3, with a tentative D call TRBD1 (5 bases). Germline assignment: CDR1 SGHKS and CDR2 YYEKEE (reference sequence). This CDR3 spans 16 amino acids. V was cut by 0 bases and J by 0 bases, with 10 bases left in between. DNA for the CDR3: TGTGCCAGCAGCTTGGGACAGACCAGCTCTGGAAACACCATATATTTT. This gives the protein CASSLGQTSSGNTIYF. Full variable domain (missing parts from reference TRBV5-5 and TRBJ1-3): DAGVTQSPTHLIKTRGQQVTLRCSPISGHKSVSWYQQVLGQGPQFIFQYYEKEERGRGNFPDRFSARQFPNYSSELNVNALLLGDSALYLCASSLGQTSSGNTIYFGEGSWLTVV.